Listed below are T cell receptor beta chains from one sample, sequenced in a study of blood T cell repertoires in COVID-19. Repertoires were generated with immunoSEQ multiplex PCR, while TCRdb's copy carries only in-frame clones and drops some. The sample lists about 88,000 clones, about 85% occurring once. Sequenced input: peripheral blood. Receptors were obtained from a woman in her 70s with acute or convalescent COVID-19. CDR3s include the opening cysteine and the closing phenylalanine or tryptophan. A D gene is named only where the DNA matches it firmly. Clone size, where shown, is once, few, many, or a class for clones that have expanded.

TGTGCCAGCAGCCTCCGGGACAACAGGGGAGCTTTCTTT,CASSLRDNRGAFF,TRBD1,TRBJ1-1,-,TRBV7-8
TGCGCCAGCAGCATACTACAGGGCAGGGAATATGGCTACACCTTC,CASSILQGREYGYTF,-,TRBJ1-2,-,TRBV5-1
TGTGCCAGCAGTTACTCGGCGGGAGACCAAGAGACCCAGTACTTC,CASSYSAGDQETQYF,TRBD2,TRBJ2-5,-,TRBV6-5
TGTGCCAGTAGTACTAGCGGGGGGACTTCCTACAATGAGCAGTTCTTC,CASSTSGGTSYNEQFF,TRBD2,TRBJ2-1,-,TRBV19
TGTGCCAGCAGACCCACCGGGGTCGTCACCGGGGAGCTGTTTTTT,CASRPTGVVTGELFF,-,TRBJ2-2,-,TRBV5-6
TGTGCCACCAGTGATGCTGAGCAGGGGGCCATGTTTCATACGCAGTATTTT,CATSDAEQGAMFHTQYF,TRBD1,TRBJ2-3,-,TRBV24-1
TGTGCCACCAGCAGCGACAGGGGGCGGAACACAGATACGCAGTATTTT,CATSSDRGRNTDTQYF,TRBD1,TRBJ2-3,-,TRBV15
TGTGCCAGCAGCTTCCTAGCGGGGGGTTCGGAGACCCAGTACTTC,CASSFLAGGSETQYF,TRBD2,TRBJ2-5,-,TRBV5-6
TGTGCCAGCAGCTTGGCAGGCAGCCAAGAGACCCAGTACTTC,CASSLAGSQETQYF,-,TRBJ2-5,-,TRBV5-4
TGCGCCAGCAGCCACCCTCCGACAGGGGACTATGGCTACACCTTC,CASSHPPTGDYGYTF,TRBD1,TRBJ1-2,once,TRBV4-1
TGCGCCAGCAGTGAGTCGAGGGGGTCGAGCAATCAGCCCCAGCATTTT,CASSESRGSSNQPQHF,-,TRBJ1-5,-,TRBV10-2
TGCGCCAGCAGCCAAGATTGGGGTAGCGGGGGCCCCCCAGATACGCAGTATTTT,CASSQDWGSGGPPDTQYF,TRBD2,TRBJ2-3,once,TRBV4-1
TGTGCCAGCAGTTTAGGGGGCCTGAACACTGAAGCTTTCTTT,CASSLGGLNTEAFF,TRBD1,TRBJ1-1,-,TRBV6-5
TGTGCCAGCAGCTTAAGTGAGGGCACGGAGCAGTTCTTC,CASSLSEGTEQFF,-,TRBJ2-1,-,TRBV11-3
TGTGCCTGGAGTGAGACGCGTGGACTAGCGGGAGGGCAGCAGTTCTTC,CAWSETRGLAGGQQFF,TRBD2,TRBJ2-1,-,TRBV30
TGTGCCAGCTCAAATGGACAGTTATATGGCTACACCTTC,CASSNGQLYGYTF,-,TRBJ1-2,-,TRBV18
TGTGCCAGCAGCTTAGGGGCGGCCGGGAGAACAGATACGCAGTATTTT,CASSLGAAGRTDTQYF,-,TRBJ2-3,-,TRBV7-2
TGCGCCAGCAGCCAAGAGGCGGTCGGTGGCTACACCTTC,CASSQEAVGGYTF,-,TRBJ1-2,-,TRBV4-1
TGTGCCATCAGTGAGTCGGGGGGTAAAGGTGAAGCTTTCTTT,CAISESGGKGEAFF,-,TRBJ1-1,-,TRBV10-3
TGTGCCAGCAGCGTGGGGCCCGCTGGCTACACCTTC,CASSVGPAGYTF,-,TRBJ1-2,once,TRBV9